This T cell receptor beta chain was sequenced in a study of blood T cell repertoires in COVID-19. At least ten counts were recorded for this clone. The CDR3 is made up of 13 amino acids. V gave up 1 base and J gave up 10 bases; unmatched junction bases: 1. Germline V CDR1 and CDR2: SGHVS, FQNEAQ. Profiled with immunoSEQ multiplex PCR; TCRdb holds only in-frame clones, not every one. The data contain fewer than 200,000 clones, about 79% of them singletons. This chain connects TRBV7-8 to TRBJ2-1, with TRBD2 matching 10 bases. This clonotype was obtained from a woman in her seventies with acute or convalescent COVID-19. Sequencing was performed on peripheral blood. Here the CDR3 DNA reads TGTGCCAGCAGCTTAGTACTAGCGGGGGAGCAGTTCTTC. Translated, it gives CASSLVLAGEQFF.